These T cell receptor beta chains were read from a single sample in a study of blood T cell repertoires in COVID-19. TCRdb's table, derived via immunoSEQ multiplex PCR, lists solely in-frame clones and lacks some. The data show more than 90,000 clones, 86% seen once. Material: peripheral blood. The receptors here all came from an older man who had recovered from COVID-19. CDR3s include the opening cysteine and the closing phenylalanine or tryptophan. Each record gives: J gene, clone size, V gene, CDR3 length, D gene, CDR3 DNA, CDR3 protein. A D gene is named only where the DNA matches it firmly. Some rows have no size entry. The others give once, few or many, or a class for an expanded clone.

j_gene: TRBJ1-2; abundance: .; v_gene: TRBV28; len: 12; d_gene: .; CDR3nt: TGTGCCAGCAGTAATACAGGGTTTGGCTACACCTTC; CDR3aa: CASSNTGFGYTF
j_gene: TRBJ1-6; abundance: .; v_gene: TRBV11-2; len: 14; d_gene: .; CDR3nt: TGTGCCAGCAGCTTAGTACCAGGGAATTCACCCCTCCACTTT; CDR3aa: CASSLVPGNSPLHF
j_gene: TRBJ1-3; abundance: .; v_gene: TRBV28; len: 15; d_gene: .; CDR3nt: TGTGCCAGCAGTTCGGGTCAGCGTACTGGAAACACCATATATTTT; CDR3aa: CASSSGQRTGNTIYF
j_gene: TRBJ1-6; abundance: .; v_gene: TRBV28; len: 13; d_gene: TRBD1; CDR3nt: TGTGCCAGCTGCGACAGGGGTCGGTCACCCCTCCACTTT; CDR3aa: CASCDRGRSPLHF
j_gene: TRBJ1-1; abundance: .; v_gene: TRBV19; len: 13; d_gene: TRBD1; CDR3nt: TGTGCCAGTAGTATAACAGGGGTCCCCCGGGCTTTCTTT; CDR3aa: CASSITGVPRAFF
j_gene: TRBJ1-3; abundance: once; v_gene: TRBV5-5; len: 14; d_gene: .; CDR3nt: TGTGCCAGCAGCCAGACAGCCTCTGGAAACACCATATATTTT; CDR3aa: CASSQTASGNTIYF
j_gene: TRBJ1-1; abundance: .; v_gene: TRBV6-4; len: 13; d_gene: .; CDR3nt: TGTGCCAGCAGTGAACAACCTGGCACTGAAGCTTTCTTT; CDR3aa: CASSEQPGTEAFF
j_gene: TRBJ2-7; abundance: .; v_gene: TRBV7-9; len: 15; d_gene: TRBD2; CDR3nt: TGTGCCAGCAGCTTAAAAGCGGGAGGCCCCTACGAGCAGTACTTC; CDR3aa: CASSLKAGGPYEQYF
j_gene: TRBJ1-2; abundance: .; v_gene: TRBV6-5; len: 13; d_gene: .; CDR3nt: TGTGCCAGCAGCCAGGAGGTGATGTATGGCTACACCTTC; CDR3aa: CASSQEVMYGYTF
j_gene: TRBJ1-6; abundance: .; v_gene: TRBV28; len: 13; d_gene: .; CDR3nt: TGTGCCAGCAGAACCGGGACAAATTCACCCCTCCACTTT; CDR3aa: CASRTGTNSPLHF
j_gene: TRBJ2-7; abundance: .; v_gene: TRBV10-3; len: 17; d_gene: TRBD1; CDR3nt: TGTGCCATCAGTGAGAACCCTGCAACAGGGGTCTCCTACGAGCAGTACTTC; CDR3aa: CAISENPATGVSYEQYF
j_gene: TRBJ2-5; abundance: .; v_gene: TRBV18; len: 14; d_gene: .; CDR3nt: TGTGCCAGCTCACCACGACAGTTCCAAGAGACCCAGTACTTC; CDR3aa: CASSPRQFQETQYF
j_gene: TRBJ2-5; abundance: .; v_gene: TRBV2; len: 16; d_gene: TRBD2; CDR3nt: TGTGCCGCCCGCGCCGGTCTAGCGGGGGGGCAAGAGACCCAGTACTTC; CDR3aa: CAARAGLAGGQETQYF
j_gene: TRBJ1-2; abundance: .; v_gene: TRBV27; len: 15; d_gene: TRBD1; CDR3nt: TGTGCCAGCAACCCTTCCCGACAGGGGAGGAGTGGCTACACCTTC; CDR3aa: CASNPSRQGRSGYTF
j_gene: TRBJ2-1; abundance: .; v_gene: TRBV19; len: 14; d_gene: .; CDR3nt: TGTGCCAGTAGTAGAAGCAGCGACTACAATGAGCAGTTCTTC; CDR3aa: CASSRSSDYNEQFF
j_gene: TRBJ1-5; abundance: .; v_gene: TRBV7-2; len: 14; d_gene: .; CDR3nt: TGTGCCAGCAGCTTTCAGATTAGCAATCAGCCCCAGCATTTT; CDR3aa: CASSFQISNQPQHF
j_gene: TRBJ1-3; abundance: .; v_gene: TRBV9; len: 12; d_gene: .; CDR3nt: TGTGCCAGCAGCGTAACCGGGGACACCATATATTTT; CDR3aa: CASSVTGDTIYF
j_gene: TRBJ2-2; abundance: .; v_gene: TRBV6-6; len: 15; d_gene: .; CDR3nt: TGTGCCAGCTCCCAGGGGCGGAGGAACACCGGGGAGCTGTTTTTT; CDR3aa: CASSQGRRNTGELFF
j_gene: TRBJ2-4; abundance: .; v_gene: TRBV6-7; len: 18; d_gene: TRBD2; CDR3nt: TGTGCCAGCAGTTACGCCAGGACTAGCGCACTAGCCAAAAACATTCAGTACTTC; CDR3aa: CASSYARTSALAKNIQYF
j_gene: TRBJ1-1; abundance: .; v_gene: TRBV6-5; len: 15; d_gene: .; CDR3nt: TGTGCCAGCAGTAGGGGGGGGCAGTTGAACACTGAAGCTTTCTTT; CDR3aa: CASSRGGQLNTEAFF
j_gene: TRBJ1-1; abundance: .; v_gene: TRBV6-6; len: 16; d_gene: .; CDR3nt: TGTGCCAGCAGCCACTCCCGGGCAGGGACAAACACTGAAGCTTTCTTT; CDR3aa: CASSHSRAGTNTEAFF
j_gene: TRBJ2-3; abundance: .; v_gene: TRBV3-1/TRBV3-2; len: 17; d_gene: TRBD2; CDR3nt: TGTGCCAGCAGCCGGACGGAGACGGGAGGCGGGGCAGATACGCAGTATTTT; CDR3aa: CASSRTETGGGADTQYF
j_gene: TRBJ1-2; abundance: .; v_gene: TRBV29-1; len: 13; d_gene: TRBD1; CDR3nt: TGCAGCGTTGTAGGGCAGGGGGCTTGGGGCTACACCTTC; CDR3aa: CSVVGQGAWGYTF
j_gene: TRBJ1-3; abundance: .; v_gene: TRBV7-8; len: 14; d_gene: TRBD1; CDR3nt: TGTGCCAGCAGCCCTGACAGGGCTGGAAACACCATATATTTT; CDR3aa: CASSPDRAGNTIYF
j_gene: TRBJ2-1; abundance: .; v_gene: TRBV7-9; len: 15; d_gene: .; CDR3nt: TGTGCCAGCAGCTCCCGTACGCAGGGGGGTAATGAGCAGTTCTTC; CDR3aa: CASSSRTQGGNEQFF
j_gene: TRBJ2-1; abundance: .; v_gene: TRBV20-1; len: 11; d_gene: .; CDR3nt: TGCAGTGCTAGAGCCTCGGGGGAGCAGTTCTTC; CDR3aa: CSARASGEQFF
j_gene: TRBJ2-5; abundance: .; v_gene: TRBV3-1/TRBV3-2; len: 15; d_gene: .; CDR3nt: TGTGCCAGCAGCCTCGGCACAGGGTACGTGGAGACCCAGTACTTC; CDR3aa: CASSLGTGYVETQYF